The entry that follows covers one T cell receptor (beta chain) sequence. Construction of the TCRbeta library involved unique molecular identifiers. MiXCR, applied by TCRdb to the PCR reads, yields one record per CDR3 protein. Counted here are 200,000 to 300,000 distinct CDR3 sequences, around 25% occurring once; the ten biggest clones make up roughly 2.6%. There are 14 residues in the CDR3. The V end was cut by 0 bases, the J end by 6 bases, with 8 bases between. Germline loops: CDR1 MNHEY, CDR2 SVGEGT. This entry belongs to a study of T-cell reconstitution after alpha-beta-depleted transplantation in children.

The clonotype originates from a girl aged 2-10 years with Fanconi anemia, due to receive a stem cell transplant. The J gene is TRBJ1-4, the V gene TRBV6-2 or TRBV6-3; D may be TRBD1 (5 bases). The material was PBMCs, obtained before TCRalphabeta/CD19-depleted stem cell transplant. The DNA for the CDR3 is TGTGCCAGCAGTTACTCTGGGGCAGATGAAAAACTGTTTTTT. Protein product: CASSYSGADEKLFF.